Detailed here is one TCR beta chain. The data stem from a study of blood T cell repertoires in COVID-19. The overall study: From the United States, Italy and Spain came samples of acute and convalescent COVID-19. In each case, the material was cDNA or gDNA derived from T cells, B-cell-depleted T cells, or PBMCs.

Trimming left V 8 bases short and J 8 bases short, with 19 bases between. Germline V gene data show CDR1 as MNHEY and CDR2 as SMNVEV (reference sequence). The CDR3 sequence is 14 residues long. Original methodology: Reference gene primer amplification in the assay estimated nucleated cell counts. Libraries were prepared by immunoSEQ multiplex PCR; TCRdb keeps only in-frame clonotypes and omits some of them. For V, J and clone size, that table is used; D and trimming come from the DNA. Of fewer than 90,000 clones detected, around 88% appear once; the ten largest clones hold over 0.45%. This receptor was taken from a man between 60 and 75 years old with acute or convalescent COVID-19. Material: peripheral blood. The chain joins TRBV27 to TRBJ1-3; D is unclear. CDR3 DNA sequence: TGTGCCAGCGCCGGGTGGTCGGGTAGCGACACCATATATTTT. This translates into CASAGWSGSDTIYF.